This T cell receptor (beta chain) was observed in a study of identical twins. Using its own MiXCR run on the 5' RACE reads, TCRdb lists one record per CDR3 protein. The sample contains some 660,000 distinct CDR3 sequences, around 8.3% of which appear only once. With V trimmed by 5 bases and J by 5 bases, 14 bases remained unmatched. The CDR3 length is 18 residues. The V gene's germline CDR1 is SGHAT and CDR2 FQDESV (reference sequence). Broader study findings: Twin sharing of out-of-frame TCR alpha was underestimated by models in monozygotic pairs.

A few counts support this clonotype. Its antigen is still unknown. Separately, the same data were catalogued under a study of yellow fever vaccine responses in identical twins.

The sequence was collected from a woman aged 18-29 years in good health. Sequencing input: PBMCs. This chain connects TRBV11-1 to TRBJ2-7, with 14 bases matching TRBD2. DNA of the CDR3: TGTGCCAGCAGCCCCGATCCGGGGACTAGCGGGAGTTTCCACGAGCAGTACTTC. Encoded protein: CASSPDPGTSGSFHEQYF.